This TCR beta chain was found in a study of blood T cells in healthy people across ages. Germline-derived CDR1 and CDR2 are SGHRS and YFSETQ. The CDR3 contains 14 residues. V lost 0 bases to trimming and J lost 8 bases, with 14 bases between them. Sample-barcoded 5' priming and a J-beta primer mix drove a second PCR of about 6 to 11 cycles. TCRdb reanalysed the 5' RACE reads using MiXCR and keeps one entry per CDR3 protein. The sample records hundreds of thousands of distinct CDR3 sequences, around 48% being singletons. In its sample, this clonotype was seen a few times. The chain employs TRBV5-1 and TRBJ1-2, with D possibly TRBD1 on 5 matching bases. This TCR came from a woman in her fifties or sixties in good health. Sequencing was performed on blood. CDR3 in DNA: TGCGCCAGCAGCTTGGAACTAGGGGAGGACGGCTACACCTTC. The encoded protein is CASSLELGEDGYTF.